These T cell receptor beta chains were read from a single sample in a study of blood T cell repertoires in COVID-19. Libraries were prepared by immunoSEQ multiplex PCR; TCRdb keeps only in-frame clonotypes and omits some of them. The sample lists around 70,000 clones, more than 75% occurring once. The sample comprised peripheral blood. The receptors were sampled from a human donor in a cohort sampled during active COVID-19. CDR3s include the opening cysteine and the closing phenylalanine or tryptophan. D genes are given only for firm matches. Rows give clone size only sometimes, using once, few, many, or a class for an expanded clone.

v_call	d_call	j_call	clone_size	cdr3_nt	cdr3_aa
TRBV19	TRBD2	TRBJ2-1	.	TGTGCCAGTAGTACGACTAGCGGGAGATGGAATGAGCAGTTCTTC	CASSTTSGRWNEQFF
TRBV6-2/TRBV6-3	TRBD2	TRBJ2-1	.	TGTGCCAGCAGCCCCGGACTAGCGGGAGTGGGGGAGCAGTTCTTC	CASSPGLAGVGEQFF
TRBV9	TRBD2	TRBJ2-7	.	TGTGCCAGCAGCCGAAGCACTAGCGGGAGGAATGAGGACGAGCAGTACTTC	CASSRSTSGRNEDEQYF
TRBV4-3	TRBD1	TRBJ2-4	once	TGCGCCAGCAGCCAAGATACAGGGGGCTCCAAAAACATTCAGTACTTC	CASSQDTGGSKNIQYF
TRBV9	TRBD1	TRBJ1-1	.	TGTGCCAGCAGCGTAGGGGACAGGGTTCGGCCGAACACTGAAGCTTTCTTT	CASSVGDRVRPNTEAFF
TRBV5-1	.	TRBJ1-5	.	TGCGCCAGCAGCTTGGGAGGACAAAGAGGTAATCAGCCCCAGCATTTT	CASSLGGQRGNQPQHF
TRBV2	.	TRBJ1-1	.	TGTGCCAGCATACTCCCGGGGGTGAACACTGAAGCTTTCTTT	CASILPGVNTEAFF
TRBV6-6	TRBD1	TRBJ1-3	once	TGTGCCAGCAGTTTAGGACAGGGACTCTCTGGAAACACCATATATTTT	CASSLGQGLSGNTIYF
TRBV9	TRBD1	TRBJ2-7	few	TGTGCCAGCAGCTTTGGGACAGGGACCCTGGACGAGCAGTACTTC	CASSFGTGTLDEQYF
TRBV5-1	.	TRBJ2-1	.	TGCGCCAGCAGCTTGCCGCAGGAACCCTACAATGAGCAGTTCTTC	CASSLPQEPYNEQFF
TRBV9	TRBD2	TRBJ2-2	.	TGTGCCAGCAGCGTAGGGCTAGCGGGTACCGGGGAGCTGTTTTTT	CASSVGLAGTGELFF
TRBV18	.	TRBJ1-1	.	TGTGCCAGCTCACTAGCTCGAGAGAACACTGAAGCTTTCTTT	CASSLARENTEAFF
TRBV30	.	TRBJ2-5	.	TGTGCCTGGAGTGTTAGCCCGAGGGCCCAGTACTTC	CAWSVSPRAQYF
TRBV10-3	TRBD2	TRBJ2-1	.	TGTGCCATCAGTGAGACGCCAAGTGGGACTAGCGGGAAGAATGAGCAGTTCTTC	CAISETPSGTSGKNEQFF
TRBV18	.	TRBJ2-7	.	TGTGCCAGCTCACTCCTTTCCTACGAGCAGTACTTC	CASSLLSYEQYF
TRBV7-2	TRBD1	TRBJ1-5	.	TGTGCCAGCAGGTTAGGGACAGGCAGCAATCAGCCCCAGCATTTT	CASRLGTGSNQPQHF
TRBV19	.	TRBJ2-1	.	TGTGCCAGTAGTATTGCAGGAATCAATGAGCAGTTCTTC	CASSIAGINEQFF
TRBV9	.	TRBJ1-1	.	TGTGCCAGCAGCGTAGATGGCAGGGAGGGCACTGAAGCTTTCTTT	CASSVDGREGTEAFF
TRBV5-1	TRBD2	TRBJ2-1	.	TGCGCCAGCAGCTTGGCCCTAGCGGTCTCCTACAATGAGCAGTTCTTC	CASSLALAVSYNEQFF
TRBV3-1/TRBV3-2	.	TRBJ2-3	.	TGTGCCAGCAACCTCGGAGGGGATGGAGATACGCAGTATTTT	CASNLGGDGDTQYF
TRBV5-6	.	TRBJ1-3	.	TGTGCCAGCAAGGGGATAAGCTCTGGAAACACCATATATTTT	CASKGISSGNTIYF
TRBV19	.	TRBJ2-7	.	TGTGCCAGTAGTATAGTACGGGGGAAGGAACGGCAGTACTTC	CASSIVRGKERQYF
TRBV4-2	TRBD2	TRBJ2-1	once	TGTGCCAGCAGCCTCTACCACGGGACTAGCGGGGACAATGAGCAGTTCTTC	CASSLYHGTSGDNEQFF
TRBV6-5	.	TRBJ1-4	.	TGTGCCAGCAGTTACGACAGAGACTCTAATGAAAAACTGTTTTTT	CASSYDRDSNEKLFF
TRBV18	TRBD1	TRBJ2-3	.	TGTGCCAGCTCACCAAAAGGGGGCGCAGTTCGAACAGATACGCAGTATTTT	CASSPKGGAVRTDTQYF
TRBV20-1	.	TRBJ2-7	.	TGCAGTGCTAATAGGAGGGGCGAGCAGTACTTC	CSANRRGEQYF